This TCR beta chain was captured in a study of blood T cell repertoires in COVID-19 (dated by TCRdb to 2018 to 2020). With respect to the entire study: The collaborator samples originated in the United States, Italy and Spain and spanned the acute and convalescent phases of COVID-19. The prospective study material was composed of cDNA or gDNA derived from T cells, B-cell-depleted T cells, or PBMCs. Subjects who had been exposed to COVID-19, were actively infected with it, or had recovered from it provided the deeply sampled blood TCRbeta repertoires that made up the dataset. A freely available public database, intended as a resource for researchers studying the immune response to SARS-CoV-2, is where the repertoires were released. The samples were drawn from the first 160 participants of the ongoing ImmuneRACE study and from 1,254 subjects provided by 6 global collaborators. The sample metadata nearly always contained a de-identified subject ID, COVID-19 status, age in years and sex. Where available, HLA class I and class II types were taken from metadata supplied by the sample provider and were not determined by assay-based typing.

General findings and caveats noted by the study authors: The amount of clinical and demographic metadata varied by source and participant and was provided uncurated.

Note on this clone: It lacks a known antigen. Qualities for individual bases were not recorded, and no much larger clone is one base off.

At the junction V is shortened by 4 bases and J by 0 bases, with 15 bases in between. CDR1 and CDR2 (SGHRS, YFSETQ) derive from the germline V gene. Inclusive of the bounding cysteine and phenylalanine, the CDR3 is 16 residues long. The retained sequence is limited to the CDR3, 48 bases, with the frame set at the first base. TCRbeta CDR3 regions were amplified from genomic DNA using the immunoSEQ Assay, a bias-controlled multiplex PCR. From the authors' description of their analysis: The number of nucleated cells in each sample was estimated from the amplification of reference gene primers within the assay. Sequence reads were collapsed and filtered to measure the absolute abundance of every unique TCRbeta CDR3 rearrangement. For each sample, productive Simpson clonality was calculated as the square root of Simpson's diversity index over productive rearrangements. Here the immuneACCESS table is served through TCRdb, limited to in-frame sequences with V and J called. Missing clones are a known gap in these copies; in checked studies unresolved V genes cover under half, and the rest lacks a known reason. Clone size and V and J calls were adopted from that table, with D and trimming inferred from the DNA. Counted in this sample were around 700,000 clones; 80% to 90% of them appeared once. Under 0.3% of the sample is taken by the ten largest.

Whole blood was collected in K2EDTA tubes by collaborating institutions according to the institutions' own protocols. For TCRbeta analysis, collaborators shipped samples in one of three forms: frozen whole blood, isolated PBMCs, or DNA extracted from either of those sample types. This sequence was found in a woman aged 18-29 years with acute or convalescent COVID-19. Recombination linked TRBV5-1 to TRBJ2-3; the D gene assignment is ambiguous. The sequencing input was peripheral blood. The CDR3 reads CASSNEVYYSTDTQYF. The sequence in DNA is TGCGCCAGCAGCAACGAGGTCTACTACAGCACAGATACGCAGTATTTT.